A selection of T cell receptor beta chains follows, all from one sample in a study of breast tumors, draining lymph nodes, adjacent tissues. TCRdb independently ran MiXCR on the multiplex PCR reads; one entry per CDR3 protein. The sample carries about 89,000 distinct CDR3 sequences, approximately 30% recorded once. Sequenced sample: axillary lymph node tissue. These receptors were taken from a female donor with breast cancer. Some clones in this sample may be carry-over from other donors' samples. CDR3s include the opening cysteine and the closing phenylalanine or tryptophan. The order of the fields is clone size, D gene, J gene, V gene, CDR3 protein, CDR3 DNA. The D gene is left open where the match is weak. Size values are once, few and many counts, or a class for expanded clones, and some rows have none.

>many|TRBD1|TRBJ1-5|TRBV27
CASARGTDNQPQHF
TGTGCCAGCGCCCGCGGGACAGACAATCAGCCCCAGCATTTT
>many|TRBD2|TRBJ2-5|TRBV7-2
CASSIHRPSGKETQYF
TGTGCCAGCAGCATACATCGTCCTAGCGGGAAAGAGACCCAGTACTTC
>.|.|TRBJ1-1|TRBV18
CASSPTLSIGETEAFF
TGTGCCAGCTCACCAACCCTTTCTATCGGGGAAACTGAAGCTTTCTTT
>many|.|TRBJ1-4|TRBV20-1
CSARDTRNEKLFF
TGCAGTGCAAGGGACACGAGAAATGAAAAACTGTTTTTT
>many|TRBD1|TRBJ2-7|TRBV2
CASGGRTTGLHEQYF
TGTGCCAGCGGGGGCCGAACGACAGGGCTCCACGAGCAGTACTTC
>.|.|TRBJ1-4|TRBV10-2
CASRRGRNEKLFF
TGCGCCAGCCGCAGGGGTCGGAATGAAAAACTGTTTTTT
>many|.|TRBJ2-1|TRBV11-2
CASSFISGARGLIDEQFF
TGTGCTAGCAGCTTTATTTCGGGGGCGCGGGGTCTTATCGATGAGCAGTTCTTC
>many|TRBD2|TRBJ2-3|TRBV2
CASARKRDTDTQYF
TGTGCCAGCGCGCGGAAGCGGGACACAGATACGCAGTATTTT
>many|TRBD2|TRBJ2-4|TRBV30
CAWSAGTSENIQYF
TGTGCCTGGAGCGCCGGGACTAGCGAAAACATTCAGTACTTC
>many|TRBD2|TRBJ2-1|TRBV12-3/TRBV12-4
CASSFDSRESSGRIDEQFF
TGTGCCAGCAGTTTCGACTCCCGTGAGTCTAGCGGGAGGATCGATGAGCAGTTCTTC
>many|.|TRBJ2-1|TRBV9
CASSVGEMGSYNEQFF
TGTGCCAGCAGCGTAGGGGAAATGGGCTCCTACAATGAGCAGTTCTTC
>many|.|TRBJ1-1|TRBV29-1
CSVVGRINTEAFF
TGCAGCGTTGTCGGCAGGATAAACACTGAAGCTTTCTTT
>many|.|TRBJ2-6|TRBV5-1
CASSLDGQLDPGANVLTF
TGCGCCAGCAGCTTGGATGGGCAGCTCGACCCTGGGGCCAACGTCCTGACTTTC
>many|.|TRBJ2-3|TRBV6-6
CASCLAPLTDTQYF
TGTGCCAGCTGTTTAGCCCCTCTCACAGATACGCAGTATTTT
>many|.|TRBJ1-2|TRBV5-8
CASSIVDSYYGYTF
TGTGCCAGCAGCATAGTGGACAGTTACTATGGCTACACCTTC
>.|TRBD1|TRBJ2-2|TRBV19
CASSMARVRTGIPGELFF
TGTGCCAGTAGTATGGCGAGAGTTCGGACAGGGATCCCCGGGGAGCTGTTTTTT
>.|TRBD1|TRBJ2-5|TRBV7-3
CASSLHPAGQGRQPTQYF
TGTGCCAGCAGCTTACACCCGGCGGGACAGGGGCGACAACCGACCCAGTACTTC
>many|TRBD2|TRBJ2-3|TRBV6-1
CASSEGVAGGTDTQYF
TGTGCCAGCAGTGAGGGGGTAGCGGGAGGCACAGATACGCAGTATTTT
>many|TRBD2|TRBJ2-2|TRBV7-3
CASPAGAGELFF
TGTGCCAGCCCCGCGGGGGCCGGGGAGCTGTTTTTT
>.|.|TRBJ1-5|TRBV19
CASSIMGSNQPQHF
TGTGCCAGTAGTATAATGGGAAGCAATCAGCCCCAGCATTTT
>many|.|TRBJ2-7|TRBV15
CATSRESHEQYF
TGTGCCACCAGCAGAGAATCCCACGAGCAGTACTTC
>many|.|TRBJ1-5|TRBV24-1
CATSDSGSNQPQHF
TGTGCCACCAGTGATTCAGGGAGCAATCAGCCCCAGCATTTT
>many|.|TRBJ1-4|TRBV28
CASSLEGSNEKLFF
TGTGCCAGCAGTTTAGAAGGGTCAAATGAAAAACTGTTTTTT
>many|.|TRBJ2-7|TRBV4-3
CASSPDRDGTYEQYF
TGCGCCAGCAGCCCTGACCGGGACGGTACCTACGAGCAGTACTTC
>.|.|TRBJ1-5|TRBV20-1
CSARKGDRRGQPQHF
TGCAGTGCTAGAAAAGGAGACAGACGCGGTCAGCCCCAGCATTTT
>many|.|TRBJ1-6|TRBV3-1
CASSHENSPLHF
TGTGCCAGCAGCCATGAGAATTCACCCCTCCACTTT
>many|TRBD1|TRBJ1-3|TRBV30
CASSGRGLSGNTIYF
TGTGCCTCCTCGGGCAGGGGGCTCTCTGGAAACACCATATATTTT
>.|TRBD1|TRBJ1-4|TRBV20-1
CSARRQGGTNEKLFF
TGCAGTGCTAGACGACAGGGGGGAACTAATGAAAAACTGTTTTTT
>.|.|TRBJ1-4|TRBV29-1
CSVYSTNEKLSF
TGCAGCGTGTATTCTACTAATGAAAAACTGTCTTTT
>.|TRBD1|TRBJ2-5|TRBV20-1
CSARDQLRTGTETQYF
TGCAGTGCTAGAGATCAACTGAGGACAGGGACAGAGACCCAGTACTTC
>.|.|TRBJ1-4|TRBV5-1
CASSLGGKLFF
TGCGCCAGCAGCTTAGGGGGAAAACTGTTTTTT
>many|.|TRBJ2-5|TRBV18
CVSSPRAGGTQETQYF
TGTGTCAGCTCACCAAGAGCAGGTGGGACCCAAGAGACCCAGTACTTC
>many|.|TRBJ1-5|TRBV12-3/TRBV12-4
CASNPGVGNQPQHF
TGTGCCAGCAATCCAGGAGTTGGCAATCAGCCCCAGCATTTT
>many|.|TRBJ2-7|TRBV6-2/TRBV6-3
CASRLRSQTYEQYF
TGTGCCAGCAGGTTGAGAAGCCAGACCTACGAGCAGTACTTC
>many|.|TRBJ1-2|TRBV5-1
CASSLEGGYGYTF
TGCGCCAGCAGCCTGGAGGGGGGTTATGGCTACACCTTC
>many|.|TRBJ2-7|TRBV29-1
CSVEDSREQYF
TGCAGCGTTGAAGACAGTAGGGAGCAGTACTTC
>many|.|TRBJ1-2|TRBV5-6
CASSSKRTAYYGYTF
TGTGCCAGCAGCTCAAAGAGGACAGCATACTATGGCTACACCTTC
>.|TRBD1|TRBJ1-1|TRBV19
CASSPGQPRGAFF
TGTGCCAGTAGTCCGGGACAGCCGAGAGGAGCTTTCTTT
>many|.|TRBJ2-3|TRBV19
CASSIETTDTQYF
TGTGCCAGTAGTATAGAGACCACAGATACGCAGTATTTT
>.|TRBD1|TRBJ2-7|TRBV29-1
CSVAISGGRYEQYF
TGCAGCGTTGCCATATCAGGGGGCAGGTACGAGCAGTACTTC
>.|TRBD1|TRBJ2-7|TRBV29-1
CSVKGTGSGEQYF
TGCAGCGTTAAAGGGACAGGGAGCGGCGAGCAGTACTTC
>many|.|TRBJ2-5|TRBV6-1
CASDNWVQETQYF
TGTGCCAGTGACAATTGGGTTCAAGAGACCCAGTACTTC
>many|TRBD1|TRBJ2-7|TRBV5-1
CASSLAGGFHEQYF
TGCGCCAGCAGCTTGGCAGGGGGCTTCCACGAGCAGTACTTC
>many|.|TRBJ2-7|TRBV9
CASSEADSYEQYF
TGTGCCAGCAGCGAGGCTGACTCCTACGAGCAGTACTTC
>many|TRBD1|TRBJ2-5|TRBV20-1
CSPGQGTGQETQYF
TGCAGCCCGGGGCAGGGGACAGGCCAAGAGACCCAGTACTTC
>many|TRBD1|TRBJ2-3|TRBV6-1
CASSEDRGSTDTQYF
TGTGCCAGCAGTGAGGACAGGGGCAGCACAGATACGCAGTATTTT
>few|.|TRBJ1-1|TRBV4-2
CASSQEIGSNTEAFF
TGTGCCAGCAGCCAAGAGATCGGCAGTAACACTGAAGCTTTCTTT
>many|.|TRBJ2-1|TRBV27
CASYYNEQFF
TGTGCCAGCTACTACAATGAGCAGTTCTTC
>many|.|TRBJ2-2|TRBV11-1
CASSLRYGELFF
TGTGCCAGCAGCCTCCGGTACGGGGAGCTGTTTTTT
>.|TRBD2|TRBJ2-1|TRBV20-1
CSARVLAGGVNEQFF
TGCAGTGCTAGAGTGCTAGCGGGAGGGGTCAATGAGCAGTTCTTC
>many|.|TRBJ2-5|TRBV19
CASSKGQILYQETQYF
TGTGCCAGTAGTAAAGGACAGATCCTCTACCAAGAGACCCAGTACTTC